The rows below give T cell receptor beta chains drawn from one sample of a study of a mutant IDH1 vaccine in newly diagnosed glioma. The antigens of these receptors remain unknown. The assay was immunoSEQ multiplex PCR, and TCRdb's table has in-frame clones only and misses some. The table has around 60,000 clones, about 89% seen once; the top ten hold 1.9%. This specimen consisted of PBMCs, obtained from a glioma patient whose treatment included an IDH1 peptide vaccine. The source of these receptors is a man aged 40-55 years with glioma. Each CDR3 is given with its conserved first and last residue. Each record gives: D gene, V gene, clone size, J gene, CDR3 DNA, CDR3 protein. A D gene is named only where the DNA matches it firmly. The size entry is marked missing in some rows and otherwise reads once, few, many or a size class.

-,TRBV25-1,-,TRBJ1-2,TGTGCCAGCAATACAGGTCTCTATGGCTACACCTTC,CASNTGLYGYTF
-,TRBV6-6,-,TRBJ2-7,TGTGCCAGCAGTTACTCGAAATCGAAGGACGAGCAGTACTTC,CASSYSKSKDEQYF
-,TRBV10-1,-,TRBJ1-2,TGCGCCAGCAGTGAGTCGAGGTCCAGTGGCTACACCTTC,CASSESRSSGYTF
TRBD1,TRBV5-1,-,TRBJ1-1,TGCGCCAGCAACCGGGACAGCGACACTGAAGCTTTCTTT,CASNRDSDTEAFF
-,TRBV29-1,-,TRBJ2-3,TGCAGCGTTGAGGCGCTAGCGACAGATACGCAGTATTTT,CSVEALATDTQYF
-,TRBV6-1,once,TRBJ1-3,TGTGCCAGCAGAACCGGGCTCTCTGGAAACACCATATATTTT,CASRTGLSGNTIYF
-,TRBV28,-,TRBJ1-5,TGTGCCAGCAACGGGTCCGGACGTAGCTACAATCAGCCCCAGCATTTT,CASNGSGRSYNQPQHF
-,TRBV15,-,TRBJ1-4,TGTGCCACCAACACGGGGCTGACTAATGAAAAACTGTTTTTT,CATNTGLTNEKLFF
-,TRBV7-2,-,TRBJ2-2,TGTGCCAGCAGCTTGAACTCCGGGCACACCGGGGAGCTGTTTTTT,CASSLNSGHTGELFF
TRBD2,TRBV6-4,-,TRBJ2-3,TGTGCCAGCAGTGACGCGGGAGACGGGGCAGATACGCAGTATTTT,CASSDAGDGADTQYF
TRBD2,TRBV28,-,TRBJ2-7,TGTGCCAGCAGTCCCACAGGGAGTAAGGCTAGCGGGCCATCCTTTTACGAGCAGTACTTC,CASSPTGSKASGPSFYEQYF
-,TRBV2,-,TRBJ1-2,TGTGCCAGCAGCCGGGACGGATCAACTAACTATGGCTACACCTTC,CASSRDGSTNYGYTF
-,TRBV10-3,-,TRBJ1-1,TGTGCCACCCGACAGGACCGGAACACTGAAGCTTTCTTT,CATRQDRNTEAFF
-,TRBV4-1,-,TRBJ1-4,TGCGCCAGCAGCCCTGACAGGACAACTAATGAAAAACTGTTTTTT,CASSPDRTTNEKLFF
-,TRBV7-9,-,TRBJ2-4,TGTGCCAGCAGCTCCTCGGGGGAGCCCAAAAACATTCAGTACTTC,CASSSSGEPKNIQYF
TRBD1,TRBV7-9,-,TRBJ2-7,TGTGCCAGCAGCTCCGGGACAGCACCCTACGAGCAGTACTTC,CASSSGTAPYEQYF
-,TRBV6-1,once,TRBJ1-4,TGTGCCAGCAGTGAAAGTAGGGGTGCAACTAATGAAAAACTGTTTTTT,CASSESRGATNEKLFF
-,TRBV6-1,-,TRBJ1-5,TGTGCCAGCAGTGGAGGGGAGCAGCCCCAGCATTTT,CASSGGEQPQHF
TRBD1,TRBV5-1,-,TRBJ2-6,TGCGCCAGCAGTTTCACAGGGGGCGGGGATGGGGCCAACGTCCTGACTTTC,CASSFTGGGDGANVLTF
-,TRBV5-1,-,TRBJ1-3,TGCGCCAGCAGCTTGGGTTCCGGGGGCGATGGAAACACCATATATTTT,CASSLGSGGDGNTIYF
-,TRBV5-8,-,TRBJ2-1,TGTGCCAGCAGCTCCCCGGGAAGGGTTTACAATGAGCAGTTCTTC,CASSSPGRVYNEQFF
TRBD1,TRBV7-9,-,TRBJ1-3,TGTGCCAGCAGCTTTCTACAGGGGTCTGGAAACACCATATATTTT,CASSFLQGSGNTIYF
TRBD1,TRBV18,-,TRBJ1-5,TGTGCCAGCTCCCCTAGGACAGGGAATAATCAGCCCCAGCATTTT,CASSPRTGNNQPQHF